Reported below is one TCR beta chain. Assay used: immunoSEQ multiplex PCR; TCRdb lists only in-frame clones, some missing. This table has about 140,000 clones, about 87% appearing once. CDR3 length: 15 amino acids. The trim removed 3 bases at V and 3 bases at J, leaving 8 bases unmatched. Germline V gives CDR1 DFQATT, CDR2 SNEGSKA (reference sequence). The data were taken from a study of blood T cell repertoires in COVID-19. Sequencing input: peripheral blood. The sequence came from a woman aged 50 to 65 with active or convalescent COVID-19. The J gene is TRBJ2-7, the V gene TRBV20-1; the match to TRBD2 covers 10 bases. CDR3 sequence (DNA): TGCAGTGCTAGTTCACGGACTAGCGGATTCTACGAGCAGTACTTC. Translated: CSASSRTSGFYEQYF.